This T cell receptor (beta chain) is drawn from a study of control samples from healthy donors and cancer patients. Using immunoSEQ multiplex PCR, the repertoire was profiled, and TCRdb retains in-frame clones only, with some absent. Of 120,000 or so clones listed, around 90% are singletons. The germline V gene encodes CDR1 LNHDA and CDR2 SQIVND (reference sequence). Trimming left V 5 bases short and J 7 bases short, with 8 bases between. The length of the CDR3 is 11 residues. In its sample, this clone was seen once. The sample contains more than one DNA sequence encoding this CDR3. The source of this sequence is a man in his forties or fifties in good health. The sample comprised blood. The rearrangement uses TRBV19 and TRBJ1-2; D gene uncertain. The CDR3 here is CASSLGSGYTF. The CDR3 DNA sequence: TGTGCCAGTAGTTTAGGGTCTGGCTACACCTTC.